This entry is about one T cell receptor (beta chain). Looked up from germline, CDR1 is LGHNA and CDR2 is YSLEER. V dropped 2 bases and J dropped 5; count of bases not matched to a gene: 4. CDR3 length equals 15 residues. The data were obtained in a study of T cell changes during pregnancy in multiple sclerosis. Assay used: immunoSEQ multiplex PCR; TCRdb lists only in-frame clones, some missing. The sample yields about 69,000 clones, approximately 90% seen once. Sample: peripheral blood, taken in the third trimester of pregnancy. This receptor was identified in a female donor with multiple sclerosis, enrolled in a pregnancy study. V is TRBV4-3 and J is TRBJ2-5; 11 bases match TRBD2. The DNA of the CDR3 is TGCGCCAGCAGCCAAATTAGCGGGGGGGCCGAGACCCAGTACTTC. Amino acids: CASSQISGGAETQYF.